The rows below give T cell receptor beta chains drawn from one sample of a study of blood T cell repertoires in COVID-19. Measured with immunoSEQ multiplex PCR; TCRdb has only the in-frame clones, and not every one. The sample consists of 130,000 to 150,000 clones, about 80% of them appearing once. The sequenced sample was peripheral blood. The receptors stem from a woman older than 75 in a cohort sampled during active or convalescent COVID-19. Each CDR3 is given with its conserved first and last residue. The D gene is left open where the match is weak. Part of the rows lack a size; the others show once, few, many or a class for expanded clones.

v_gene,d_gene,abundance,j_gene,CDR3aa,CDR3nt
TRBV11-2,.,.,TRBJ2-2,CASSSEGLALTGELFF,TGTGCCAGCAGTTCAGAGGGCCTAGCGCTAACCGGGGAGCTGTTTTTT
TRBV19,.,.,TRBJ1-4,CASSQGFTTNEKLFF,TGTGCCAGTAGCCAGGGGTTTACAACTAATGAAAAACTGTTTTTT
TRBV5-4,TRBD1,.,TRBJ2-3,CASSRGTGKRTDTQYF,TGTGCCAGCAGCCGCGGGACAGGGAAGCGAACAGATACGCAGTATTTT
TRBV2,TRBD1,.,TRBJ1-5,CASRWTGLGQPQHF,TGTGCCAGCAGATGGACAGGGCTGGGTCAGCCCCAGCATTTT
TRBV6-6,TRBD1,once,TRBJ1-6,CASSRDRYNSPLHF,TGTGCCAGCAGCCGGGACAGGTACAATTCACCCCTCCACTTT
TRBV24-1,.,.,TRBJ2-3,CATSDPRTPTGTQYF,TGTGCCACCAGTGACCCCCGGACACCCACGGGTACGCAGTATTTT
TRBV5-1,.,few,TRBJ1-3,CARRGERYGNTIYF,TGCGCCAGACGGGGGGAACGGTACGGAAACACCATATATTTT
TRBV28,TRBD2,.,TRBJ2-1,CASSGLDPGTSIIDEQFF,TGTGCCAGCAGTGGCTTAGATCCCGGGACTAGCATTATCGATGAGCAGTTCTTC
TRBV7-8,TRBD1,.,TRBJ1-5,CASSSHRGYSNQPQHF,TGTGCCAGCAGCTCCCACAGGGGATATAGCAATCAGCCCCAGCATTTT
TRBV19,.,few,TRBJ1-5,CASSLSDRQNQPQHF,TGTGCCAGTAGCCTCTCTGACAGGCAGAATCAGCCCCAGCATTTT
TRBV27,TRBD1,.,TRBJ2-2,CASSLLGTGSNTGELFF,TGTGCCAGCAGTTTACTGGGGACAGGGTCGAACACCGGGGAGCTGTTTTTT
TRBV11-2,.,.,TRBJ1-4,CASSLGVGQGSHF,.
TRBV19,.,.,TRBJ2-2,CASSAGDMDTGELFF,TGTGCCAGTAGCGCAGGGGATATGGACACCGGGGAGCTGTTTTTT
TRBV5-1,TRBD2,many,TRBJ2-3,CASSLGVTGGDTQYF,TGCGCCAGCAGCTTGGGTGTAACGGGGGGAGATACGCAGTATTTT
TRBV7-3,TRBD2,.,TRBJ2-2,CASSSTGTTNTGELFF,TGTGCCAGCAGCTCTACCGGGACTACGAACACCGGGGAGCTGTTTTTT
TRBV7-8,TRBD1,.,TRBJ2-2,CASSSTGTVNTGELFF,TGTGCCAGCAGCTCTACCGGGACAGTGAACACCGGGGAGCTGTTTTTT
TRBV10-3,TRBD1,.,TRBJ1-6,CAINPGRGNSPLHF,TGTGCCATCAATCCTGGCAGGGGGAATTCACCCCTCCACTTT
TRBV5-1,.,.,TRBJ1-1,CASSFLGEAEAFF,TGCGCCAGCAGCTTTTTAGGGGAAGCTGAAGCTTTCTTT
TRBV6-6,.,few,TRBJ1-5,CASSLGTSGYNQPQHF,TGTGCCAGCAGTCTCGGGACATCCGGCTACAATCAGCCCCAGCATTTT
TRBV28,.,.,TRBJ2-2,CASSPLGDLVNTGELFF,TGTGCCAGCTCCCCTTTGGGGGACTTAGTGAACACCGGGGAGCTGTTTTTT